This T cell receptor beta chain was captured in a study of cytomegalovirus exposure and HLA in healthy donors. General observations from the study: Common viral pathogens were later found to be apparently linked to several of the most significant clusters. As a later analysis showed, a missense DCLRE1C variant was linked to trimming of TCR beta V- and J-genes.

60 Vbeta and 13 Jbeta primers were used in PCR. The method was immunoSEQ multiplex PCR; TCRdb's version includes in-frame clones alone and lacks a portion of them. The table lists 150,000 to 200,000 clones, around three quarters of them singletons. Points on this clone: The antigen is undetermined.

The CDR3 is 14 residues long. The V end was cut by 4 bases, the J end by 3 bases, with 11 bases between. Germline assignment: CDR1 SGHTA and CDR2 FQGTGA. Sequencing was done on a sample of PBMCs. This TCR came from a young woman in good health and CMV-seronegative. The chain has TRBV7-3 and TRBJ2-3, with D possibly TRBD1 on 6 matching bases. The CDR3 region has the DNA TGTGCCAGCAGCTCCGACAGGACAACAGATACGCAGTATTTT. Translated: CASSSDRTTDTQYF. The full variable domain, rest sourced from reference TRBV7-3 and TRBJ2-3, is GAGVSQTPSNKVTEKGKYVELRCDPISGHTALYWYRQSLGQGPEFLIYFQGTGAADDSGLPNDRFFAVRPEGSVSTLKIQRTERGDSAVYLCASSSDRTTDTQYFGPGTRLTVL.